A selection of T cell receptor beta chains follows, all from one sample in a study of graft-versus-host responses after intestinal transplantation. These TCRs' antigens remain unknown. Sequencing used immunoSEQ multiplex PCR; TCRdb keeps in-frame clones, though not all of them. The table records 95,000 to 150,000 clones, 85% to 95% of them present only once. Material: unstimulated CD8+ T cells sorted from spleen or lymph node cells, obtained before intestinal transplant. The receptor set was obtained from a human donor who received an intestinal transplant. CDR3s include the opening cysteine and the closing phenylalanine or tryptophan. D genes are given only for firm matches.

V gene,J gene,D gene,CDR3 protein,CDR3 DNA
TRBV28,TRBJ1-4,NA,CASSPPLQDNEKLFF,TGTGCCAGCAGTCCTCCATTGCAAGATAATGAAAAACTGTTTTTT
TRBV9,TRBJ2-5,TRBD2,CASSAGISGRFQETQYF,TGTGCCAGCAGCGCCGGCATTAGCGGGAGGTTCCAAGAGACCCAGTACTTC
TRBV4-1,TRBJ2-7,TRBD1,CASSIGTGASYEQYF,TGCGCCAGCAGCATAGGGACAGGGGCTTCCTACGAGCAGTACTTC
TRBV7-8,TRBJ2-5,NA,CASSPLGPKKETQYF,TGTGCCAGCAGCCCTCTGGGGCCAAAGAAGGAGACCCAGTACTTC
TRBV7-8,TRBJ2-7,NA,CASSLLAGPEEQYF,TGTGCCAGCAGCCTATTGGCTGGGCCCGAGGAGCAGTACTTC
TRBV7-2,TRBJ1-1,TRBD1,CASSSTGEHFEAFF,TGTGCCAGCAGCTCGACAGGGGAGCATTTTGAAGCTTTCTTT
TRBV28,TRBJ2-5,TRBD2,CASRGTSSAETQYF,TGTGCCAGCAGGGGGACTAGCTCGGCAGAGACCCAGTACTTC
TRBV10-2,TRBJ1-2,NA,CASSNRGLWRNYGYTF,TGCGCCAGCAGTAACCGGGGCCTCTGGAGGAACTATGGCTACACCTTC
TRBV9,TRBJ2-1,TRBD2,CASSVGSGRGNEQFF,TGTGCCAGCAGCGTAGGCAGCGGGAGGGGGAATGAGCAGTTCTTC
TRBV19,TRBJ2-7,NA,CASSISVTYEQYF,TGTGCCAGTAGTATAAGTGTTACCTACGAGCAGTACTTC
TRBV28,TRBJ2-7,TRBD2,CASTVSGRYAYEQYF,TGTGCCAGCACGGTAAGCGGGAGGTACGCCTACGAGCAGTACTTC
TRBV27,TRBJ2-1,TRBD1,CASRSGGYGNEQFF,TGTGCCAGCAGATCAGGGGGCTACGGCAATGAGCAGTTCTTC
TRBV14,TRBJ2-3,NA,CASSLPGASSTDTQYF,TGTGCCAGCAGCCTACCGGGAGCAAGTAGCACAGATACGCAGTATTTT
TRBV9,TRBJ2-7,NA,CASGGLADTYEQYF,TGTGCCAGTGGGGGGCTAGCGGACACCTACGAGCAGTACTTC
TRBV5-1,TRBJ2-7,NA,CASSSFGRSSYEQYF,TGCGCCAGCAGCTCCTTTGGGCGGAGCTCCTACGAGCAGTACTTC
TRBV7-9,TRBJ2-3,NA,CASSFGPDTQYF,TGTGCCAGCAGCTTTGGTCCAGATACGCAGTATTTT
TRBV7-3,TRBJ2-3,NA,CASSLVHTAGDTQYF,TGTGCCAGCAGCTTAGTGCATACTGCCGGGGATACGCAGTATTTT
TRBV15,TRBJ2-1,NA,CATSRDLGTRADEQFF,TGTGCCACCAGCAGAGATCTAGGGACCCGGGCGGATGAGCAGTTCTTC
TRBV4-2,TRBJ2-7,TRBD2,CASSPLAGDYEQYF,TGTGCCAGCAGTCCTCTAGCGGGAGATTACGAGCAGTACTTC
TRBV7-8,TRBJ1-1,TRBD1,CASSPPGQGTEAFF,TGTGCCAGCAGCCCACCGGGACAGGGCACTGAAGCTTTCTTT